This TCR beta chain is from a study of blood T cell repertoires in COVID-19. This clone was counted ten times or more. Original handling: Estimation of nucleated cell counts relied on the amplification of reference gene primers. The method was immunoSEQ multiplex PCR; TCRdb's version includes in-frame clones alone and lacks a portion of them. V and J calls and clone size come straight from that table; D and trimming were deduced from the DNA. In the table there are roughly 200,000 clones, about 87% of which are singletons. This TCR came from a man aged 55 to 69 who had recovered from COVID-19. The sequencing input was peripheral blood.

The CDR3 DNA reads as TGCGCCAGCAGCCAACCACAGGGGAACAATGAAAAACTGTTTTTT. It codes for CASSQPQGNNEKLFF. This rearrangement joins TRBV4-1 to TRBJ1-4; TRBD1 agrees at 7 bases. V lost 2 bases, J lost 5 bases, and 5 bases stayed unmatched. Germline V gene lookup returns CDR1 MGHRA and CDR2 YSYEKL. The CDR3 length is 15 residues.